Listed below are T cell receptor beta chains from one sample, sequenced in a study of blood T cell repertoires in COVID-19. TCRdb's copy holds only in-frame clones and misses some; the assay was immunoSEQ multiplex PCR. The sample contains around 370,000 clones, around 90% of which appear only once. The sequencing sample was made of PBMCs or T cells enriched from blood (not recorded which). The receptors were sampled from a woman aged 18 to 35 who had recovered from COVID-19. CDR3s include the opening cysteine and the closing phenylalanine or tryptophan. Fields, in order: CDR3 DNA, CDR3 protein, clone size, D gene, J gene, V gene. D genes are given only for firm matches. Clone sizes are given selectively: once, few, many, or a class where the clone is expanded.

DNA: TGTGCCAGCAGTACCCACAGGGTTGGGGAGACCCAGTACTTC
CDR3: CASSTHRVGETQYF
size: .
D: .
J: TRBJ2-5
V: TRBV6-6

DNA: TGTGCCAGTATGGGAACACAGGGGACTGAAGCTTTCTTT
CDR3: CASMGTQGTEAFF
size: .
D: TRBD1
J: TRBJ1-1
V: TRBV19

DNA: TGCGCCAGCAGCATACTGGACCCAGGGGTCTACGAGCAGTACTTC
CDR3: CASSILDPGVYEQYF
size: .
D: .
J: TRBJ2-7
V: TRBV5-1

DNA: TGCGCCAGCAGTTATACCTCCGGGACAGTCGGGGAAAAACTGTTTTTT
CDR3: CASSYTSGTVGEKLFF
size: .
D: TRBD1
J: TRBJ1-4
V: TRBV5-1

DNA: TGTGCCAGCAGCAACGCGTCCGGGACAGGGAAGAGTGGGGTCGAACAGCCCCAGCATTTT
CDR3: CASSNASGTGKSGVEQPQHF
size: .
D: .
J: TRBJ1-5
V: TRBV21-1

DNA: TGCAGCGTTTCGGACAGGGAGTACGAGCAGTACTTC
CDR3: CSVSDREYEQYF
size: .
D: TRBD1
J: TRBJ2-7
V: TRBV29-1

DNA: TGTGCCAGCAGCCCCCGGACAGGGGCTATAGGAGGCTACACCTTC
CDR3: CASSPRTGAIGGYTF
size: .
D: TRBD1
J: TRBJ1-2
V: TRBV7-8

DNA: TGTGCCAGCAGCTTAGGGTGGCCCTTTGGACAGGGGAACCAGCCCCAGCATTTT
CDR3: CASSLGWPFGQGNQPQHF
size: .
D: TRBD1
J: TRBJ1-5
V: TRBV7-2

DNA: TGTGCCAGCAGTCGGCGGGGGGGGCTTCATCGTCACCCTGAAGCTTTCTTT
CDR3: CASSRRGGLHRHPEAFF
size: .
D: .
J: TRBJ1-1
V: TRBV28

DNA: TGTGCCAGCAGCTTAGCGCCCGGAACCAGCGGGGGGGTGGAGACCCAGTACTTC
CDR3: CASSLAPGTSGGVETQYF
size: .
D: TRBD2
J: TRBJ2-5
V: TRBV7-6

DNA: TGTGCCAGCAGTGGGATGCCGGGGACAGGGGTTAACTATGGCTACACCTTC
CDR3: CASSGMPGTGVNYGYTF
size: many
D: TRBD1
J: TRBJ1-2
V: TRBV28

DNA: TGTGCCAGCAGTGTCGGGACTTCCAAAAACATTCAGTACTTC
CDR3: CASSVGTSKNIQYF
size: .
D: .
J: TRBJ2-4
V: TRBV27

DNA: TGTGCCAGCAGGCCCACAGGGGGGGTCGGCCAAGATACGCAGTATTTT
CDR3: CASRPTGGVGQDTQYF
size: few
D: .
J: TRBJ2-3
V: TRBV7-8

DNA: TGTGCCAGCTCACCAGTAGTCTTATTGAGCTCTGGAAACACCATATATTTT
CDR3: CASSPVVLLSSGNTIYF
size: .
D: .
J: TRBJ1-3
V: TRBV18

DNA: TGTGCCAGCAGTAAGGACAGGGACCCAAAGAACACCGGGGAGCTGTTTTTT
CDR3: CASSKDRDPKNTGELFF
size: .
D: TRBD1
J: TRBJ2-2
V: TRBV7-9

DNA: TGTGCCAGCAGCTTAGGGGGGGATAGCAATCAGCCCCAGCATTTT
CDR3: CASSLGGDSNQPQHF
size: .
D: .
J: TRBJ1-5
V: TRBV7-3

DNA: TGCGCCAGCAGCCAAGATCACTCTGGAAACACCATATATTTT
CDR3: CASSQDHSGNTIYF
size: .
D: .
J: TRBJ1-3
V: TRBV4-3

DNA: TGTGCCAGTAACACACAACTAGTAGGGGGTTCCTACAATGAGCAGTTCTTC
CDR3: CASNTQLVGGSYNEQFF
size: .
D: .
J: TRBJ2-1
V: TRBV19

DNA: TGTGCCAGTAGTATCCTGACAGGGATTCAGCCCCAGCATTTT
CDR3: CASSILTGIQPQHF
size: .
D: TRBD1
J: TRBJ1-5
V: TRBV19

DNA: TGTGCCAGCAGCGAAATCCGGGACAGGGGATCCTACGAGCAGTACTTC
CDR3: CASSEIRDRGSYEQYF
size: .
D: TRBD1
J: TRBJ2-7
V: TRBV3-1/TRBV3-2

DNA: TGTGCCAGTACCGCTAGGTCGAATTCACCCCTCCACTTT
CDR3: CASTARSNSPLHF
size: .
D: .
J: TRBJ1-6
V: TRBV19

DNA: TGTGCCAGCAGCTCGGACGGGATATACTCCTATAATTCACCCCTCCACTTT
CDR3: CASSSDGIYSYNSPLHF
size: .
D: .
J: TRBJ1-6
V: TRBV5-6

DNA: TGTGCCAGCAGCTCCAGGGGCAATCAGCCCCAGCATTTT
CDR3: CASSSRGNQPQHF
size: .
D: .
J: TRBJ1-5
V: TRBV7-6

DNA: TGTGCCAGCAGCCATGGCGGGAACGAAAAACTGTTTTTT
CDR3: CASSHGGNEKLFF
size: .
D: .
J: TRBJ1-4
V: TRBV7-2

DNA: TGTGCCAGCAGTGACCTAGGGGGACAGCACACCGGGGAGCTGTTTTTT
CDR3: CASSDLGGQHTGELFF
size: once
D: TRBD1
J: TRBJ2-2
V: TRBV25-1

DNA: TGTGCCAGCAGCTTGGAGGGGACAGTTAATGAAAAACTGTTTTTT
CDR3: CASSLEGTVNEKLFF
size: few
D: TRBD1
J: TRBJ1-4
V: TRBV5-4

DNA: TGTGCCAGCAGCTTGATTCCAGGGGGCCCCCGGGGGACCGGGGAGCTGTTTTTT
CDR3: CASSLIPGGPRGTGELFF
size: .
D: TRBD1
J: TRBJ2-2
V: TRBV7-8

DNA: TGCGCCAGCAGCCAGTCACCATTAACTATTGGCTATGGCTACACCTTC
CDR3: CASSQSPLTIGYGYTF
size: once
D: .
J: TRBJ1-2
V: TRBV4-1

DNA: TGTGCCAGTAGTATATATGGGAGCACTGAAGCTTTCTTT
CDR3: CASSIYGSTEAFF
size: .
D: .
J: TRBJ1-1
V: TRBV19

DNA: TGCGCCAGCAGCCAAGGCGGGGGGGCAGATACGCAGTATTTT
CDR3: CASSQGGGADTQYF
size: once
D: TRBD2
J: TRBJ2-3
V: TRBV4-1

DNA: TGTGCCAGCAGTCGGGACAGGGGCCAGCCCCAGCATTTT
CDR3: CASSRDRGQPQHF
size: .
D: TRBD1
J: TRBJ1-5
V: TRBV12-3/TRBV12-4

DNA: TGTGCCAGCAGCCCGCGGGGGGGGTACAATCAGCCCCAGCATTTT
CDR3: CASSPRGGYNQPQHF
size: .
D: .
J: TRBJ1-5
V: TRBV4-2

DNA: TGTGCCAGCAGCCCCTCCGGCGGGGCTGGCGGCTACACCTTC
CDR3: CASSPSGGAGGYTF
size: few
D: .
J: TRBJ1-2
V: TRBV11-2

DNA: TGCGCCAGCAGCCCCGTGTGGTCTCGGACAGGGCTTAATGAAAAACTGTTTTTT
CDR3: CASSPVWSRTGLNEKLFF
size: .
D: TRBD1
J: TRBJ1-4
V: TRBV5-1

DNA: TGTGCCAGCAGCCCGCTCGGGGTTAACACTGAAGCTTTCTTT
CDR3: CASSPLGVNTEAFF
size: .
D: .
J: TRBJ1-1
V: TRBV4-2

DNA: TGTGCCAGCAGCCCAGACAGGGGGGTTTATGGGGCCAACGTCCTGACTTTC
CDR3: CASSPDRGVYGANVLTF
size: .
D: TRBD1
J: TRBJ2-6
V: TRBV7-2

DNA: TGTGCCAGCAGTTTCCGATCGGGAGATTATGGCTACACCTTC
CDR3: CASSFRSGDYGYTF
size: .
D: .
J: TRBJ1-2
V: TRBV28

DNA: TGTGCCAGCATTCGCGAGGGTACCACTGAAGCTTTCTTT
CDR3: CASIREGTTEAFF
size: .
D: .
J: TRBJ1-1
V: TRBV2

DNA: TGTGCCAGTAGTGACAAGAACACTGAAGCTTTCTTT
CDR3: CASSDKNTEAFF
size: .
D: .
J: TRBJ1-1
V: TRBV19

DNA: TGTGCCAGCTCAATACGGGGGGCACCTAATGAAAAACTGTTTTTT
CDR3: CASSIRGAPNEKLFF
size: .
D: .
J: TRBJ1-4
V: TRBV18

DNA: TGTGCCAGCAGCTTGGGGGGTATGGGCACCGGGGAGCTGTTTTTT
CDR3: CASSLGGMGTGELFF
size: .
D: .
J: TRBJ2-2
V: TRBV7-8